This T cell receptor (beta chain) was identified in a study of response to subunit inactivated influenza vaccine. The CDR3 runs 17 residues. The germline gives CDR1 SQVTM, CDR2 ANQGSEA. V was clipped by 4 bases and J by 0 bases, with 19 bases between them. Each CDR3 protein gets one entry after TCRdb re-called the RT-PCR reads with MiXCR. The table lists about 540,000 distinct CDR3 sequences, under 25% of them singletons. This clonotype was seen a few times. The data were also submitted as part of a second study, on T cells expressing NK-cell markers. That paper states: What made the TCR beta cDNA was 5'RACE template switching with UMIs. The study drew TCR beta repertoires from sorted CD3+CD56+NKG2C+, CD3+CD56+NKG2C- and CD3+CD56-NKG2C+ T cells. Each of about 6 donors carried dominant NKG2C+ clonotypes accounting for about 1.0-8% of CD8+ T cells.

Sequenced here: CD4+ T cells sorted from PBMCs, sampled about 13 days after vaccination. The source is a man in his fifties who received an inactivated influenza vaccine. The chain carries TRBV29-1 and TRBJ2-1; D not certain. CDR3 in DNA: TGCAGCGTTGTCGGCAGGACCCGAATGAGCTCCTACAATGAGCAGTTCTTC. Protein sequence: CSVVGRTRMSSYNEQFF.